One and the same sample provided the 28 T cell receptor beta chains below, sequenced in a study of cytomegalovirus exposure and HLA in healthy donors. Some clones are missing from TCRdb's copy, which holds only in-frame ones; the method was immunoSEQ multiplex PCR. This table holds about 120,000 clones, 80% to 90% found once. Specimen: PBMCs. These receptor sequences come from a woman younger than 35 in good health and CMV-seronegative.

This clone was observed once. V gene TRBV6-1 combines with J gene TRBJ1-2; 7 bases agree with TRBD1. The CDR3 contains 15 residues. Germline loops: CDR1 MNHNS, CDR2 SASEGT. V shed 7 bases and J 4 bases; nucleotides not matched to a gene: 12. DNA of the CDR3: TGTGCCAGCACCAAGGGAGGACAGGCCCTCTATGGCTACACCTTC. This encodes CASTKGGQALYGYTF.

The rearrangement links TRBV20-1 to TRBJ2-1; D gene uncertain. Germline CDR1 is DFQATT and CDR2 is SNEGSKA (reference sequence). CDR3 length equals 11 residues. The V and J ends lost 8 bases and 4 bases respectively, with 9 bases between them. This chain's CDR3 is CSTTKYNEQFF. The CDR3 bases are TGCAGTACTACTAAGTACAATGAGCAGTTCTTC.

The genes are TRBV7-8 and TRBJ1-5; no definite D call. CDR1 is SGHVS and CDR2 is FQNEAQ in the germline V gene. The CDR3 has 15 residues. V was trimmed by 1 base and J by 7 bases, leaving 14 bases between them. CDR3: CASSLVGEGYQPQHF. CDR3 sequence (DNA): TGTGCCAGCAGCTTAGTCGGAGAGGGATACCAGCCCCAGCATTTT.

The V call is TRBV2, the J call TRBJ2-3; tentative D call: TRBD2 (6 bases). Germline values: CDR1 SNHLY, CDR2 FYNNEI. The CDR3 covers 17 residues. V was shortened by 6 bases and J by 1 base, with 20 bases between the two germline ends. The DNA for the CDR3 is TGTGCCAGCAGCCCAAGAGGAGGGACTTCCCGCACAGATACGCAGTATTTT. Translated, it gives CASSPRGGTSRTDTQYF.

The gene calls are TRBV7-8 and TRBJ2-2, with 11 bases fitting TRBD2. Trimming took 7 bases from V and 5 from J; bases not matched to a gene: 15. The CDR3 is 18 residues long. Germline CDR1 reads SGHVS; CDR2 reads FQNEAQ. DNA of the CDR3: TGTGCCAGCAACAGTCCTAGCGGGGGGTTGATCGTAACCGGGGAGCTGTTTTTT. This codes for CASNSPSGGLIVTGELFF. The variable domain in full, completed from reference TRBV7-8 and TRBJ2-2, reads GAGVSQSPRYKVAKRGQDVALRCDPISGHVSLFWYQQALGQGPEFLTYFQNEAQLDKSGLPSDRFFAERPEGSVSTLKIQRTQQEDSAVYLCASNSPSGGLIVTGELFFGEGSRLTVL.

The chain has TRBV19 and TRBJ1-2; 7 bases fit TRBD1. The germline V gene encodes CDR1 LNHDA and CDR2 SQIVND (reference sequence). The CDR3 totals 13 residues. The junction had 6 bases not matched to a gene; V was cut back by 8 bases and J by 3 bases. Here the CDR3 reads CASFDRADYGYTF. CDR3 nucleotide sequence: TGTGCCAGTTTCGACAGGGCTGACTATGGCTACACCTTC.

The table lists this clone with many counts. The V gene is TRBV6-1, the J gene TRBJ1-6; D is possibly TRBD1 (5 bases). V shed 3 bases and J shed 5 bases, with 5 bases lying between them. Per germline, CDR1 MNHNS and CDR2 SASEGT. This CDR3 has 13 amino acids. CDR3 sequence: CASSDRDNSPLHF. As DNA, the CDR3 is TGTGCCAGCAGTGACAGGGATAATTCACCCCTCCACTTT.

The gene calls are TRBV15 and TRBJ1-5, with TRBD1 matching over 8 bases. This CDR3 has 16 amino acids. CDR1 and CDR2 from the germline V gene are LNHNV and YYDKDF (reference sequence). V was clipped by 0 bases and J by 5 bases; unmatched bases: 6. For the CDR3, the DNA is TGTGCCACCAGCAGAGATCGCGACAGGGGCTATCAGCCCCAGCATTTT. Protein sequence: CATSRDRDRGYQPQHF.

The CDR3 loop reads CASSIPGELNQPQHF. CDR3 sequence (DNA): TGTGCCAGTAGTATCCCGGGGGAGTTAAATCAGCCCCAGCATTTT. The genes are TRBV19 and TRBJ1-5, with D tentatively TRBD1 (5 bases). This CDR3 spans 15 amino acids. Trimming stripped 3 bases from V and 4 bases from J, with 13 bases between. Germline assignment: CDR1 LNHDA and CDR2 SQIVND (reference sequence).

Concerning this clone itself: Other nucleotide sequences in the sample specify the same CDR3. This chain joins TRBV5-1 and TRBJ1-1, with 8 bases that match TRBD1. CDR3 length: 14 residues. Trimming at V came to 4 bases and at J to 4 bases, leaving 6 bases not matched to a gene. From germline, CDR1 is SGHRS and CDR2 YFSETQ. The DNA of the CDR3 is TGCGCCAGCAGCCCCGGACAGGGTCGCACTGAAGCTTTCTTT. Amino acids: CASSPGQGRTEAFF. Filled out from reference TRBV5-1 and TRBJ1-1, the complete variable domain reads KAGVTQTPRYLIKTRGQQVTLSCSPISGHRSVSWYQQTPGQGLQFLFEYFSETQRNKGNFPGRFSGRQFSNSRSEMNVSTLELGDSALYLCASSPGQGRTEAFFGQGTRLTVV.

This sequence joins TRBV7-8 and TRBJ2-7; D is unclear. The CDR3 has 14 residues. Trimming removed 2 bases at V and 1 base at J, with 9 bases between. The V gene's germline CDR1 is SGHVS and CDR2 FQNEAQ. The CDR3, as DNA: TGTGCCAGCAGCTTATCGCAACAGTCCTACGAGCAGTACTTC. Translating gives CASSLSQQSYEQYF.

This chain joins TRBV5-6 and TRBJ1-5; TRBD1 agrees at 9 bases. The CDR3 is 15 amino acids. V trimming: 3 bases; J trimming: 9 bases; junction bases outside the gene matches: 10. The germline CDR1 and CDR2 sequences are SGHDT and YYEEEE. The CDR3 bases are TGTGCCAGCAGCTCGGGGACAGGGATCGGTTGGCCCCAGCATTTT. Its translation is CASSSGTGIGWPQHF.

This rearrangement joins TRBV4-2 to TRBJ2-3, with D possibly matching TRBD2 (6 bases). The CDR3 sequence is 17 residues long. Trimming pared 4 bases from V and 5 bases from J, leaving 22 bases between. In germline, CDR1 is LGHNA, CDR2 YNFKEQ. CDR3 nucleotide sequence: TGTGCCAGCAGCCTCCTATCAGTGCGGGGTGGCGGAGATACGCAGTATTTT. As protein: CASSLLSVRGGGDTQYF.

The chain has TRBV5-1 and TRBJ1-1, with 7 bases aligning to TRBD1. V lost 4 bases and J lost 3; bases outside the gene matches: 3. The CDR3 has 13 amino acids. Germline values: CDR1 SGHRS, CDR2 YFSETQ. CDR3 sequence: CASSSTGDTEAFF. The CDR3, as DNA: TGCGCCAGCAGCAGTACAGGGGACACTGAAGCTTTCTTT.

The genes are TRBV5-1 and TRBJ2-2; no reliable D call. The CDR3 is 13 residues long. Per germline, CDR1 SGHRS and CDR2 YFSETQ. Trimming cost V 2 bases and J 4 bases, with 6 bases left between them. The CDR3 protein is CASSLPSTGELFF. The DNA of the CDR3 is TGCGCCAGCAGCTTACCGAGCACCGGGGAGCTGTTTTTT.

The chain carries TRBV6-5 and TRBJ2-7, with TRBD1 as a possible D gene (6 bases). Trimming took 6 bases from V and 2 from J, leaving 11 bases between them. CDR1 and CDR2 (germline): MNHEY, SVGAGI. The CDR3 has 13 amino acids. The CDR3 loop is CASRRQETYEQYF. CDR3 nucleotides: TGTGCCAGCAGAAGACAGGAGACCTACGAGCAGTACTTC.

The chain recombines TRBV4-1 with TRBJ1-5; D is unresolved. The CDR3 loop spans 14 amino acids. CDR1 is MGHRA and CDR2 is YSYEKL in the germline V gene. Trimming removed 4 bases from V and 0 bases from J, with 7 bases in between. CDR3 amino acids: CASSRAYSNQPQHF. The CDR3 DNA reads TGCGCCAGCAGCCGGGCGTATAGCAATCAGCCCCAGCATTTT.

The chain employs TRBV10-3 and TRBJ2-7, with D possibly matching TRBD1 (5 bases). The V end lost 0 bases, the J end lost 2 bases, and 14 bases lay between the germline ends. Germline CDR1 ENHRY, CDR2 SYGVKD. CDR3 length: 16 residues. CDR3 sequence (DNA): TGTGCCATCAGTGAGTCTTCGACAGATAATACCTACGAGCAGTACTTC. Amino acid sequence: CAISESSTDNTYEQYF.

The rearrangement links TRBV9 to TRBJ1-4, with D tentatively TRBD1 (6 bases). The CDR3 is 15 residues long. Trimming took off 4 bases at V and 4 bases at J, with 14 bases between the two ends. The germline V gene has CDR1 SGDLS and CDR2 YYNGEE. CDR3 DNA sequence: TGTGCCAGCAGCACCCAGGGGACCTTTAATGAAAAACTGTTTTTT. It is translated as CASSTQGTFNEKLFF.

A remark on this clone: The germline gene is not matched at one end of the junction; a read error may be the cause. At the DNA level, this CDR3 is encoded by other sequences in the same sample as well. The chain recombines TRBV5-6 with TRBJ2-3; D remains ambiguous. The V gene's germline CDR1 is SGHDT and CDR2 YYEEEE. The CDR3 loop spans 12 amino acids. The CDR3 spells CASTRGTDTQYF. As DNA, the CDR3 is TGTGCTAGCACACGGGGCACAGATACGCAGTATTTT.

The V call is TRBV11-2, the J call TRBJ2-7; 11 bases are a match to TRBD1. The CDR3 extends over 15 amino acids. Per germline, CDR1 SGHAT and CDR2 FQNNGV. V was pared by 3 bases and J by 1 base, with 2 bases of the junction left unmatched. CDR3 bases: TGTGCCAGCAGCTTGGGGACAGGGGGTTCCTACGAGCAGTACTTC. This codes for CASSLGTGGSYEQYF.

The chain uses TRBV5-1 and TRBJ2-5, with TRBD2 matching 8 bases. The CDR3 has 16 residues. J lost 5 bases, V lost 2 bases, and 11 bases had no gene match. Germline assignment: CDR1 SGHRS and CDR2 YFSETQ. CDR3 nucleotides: TGCGCCAGCAGCTTTTTCAGCGGGGGCTCTGCGGAGACCCAGTACTTC. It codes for CASSFFSGGSAETQYF.

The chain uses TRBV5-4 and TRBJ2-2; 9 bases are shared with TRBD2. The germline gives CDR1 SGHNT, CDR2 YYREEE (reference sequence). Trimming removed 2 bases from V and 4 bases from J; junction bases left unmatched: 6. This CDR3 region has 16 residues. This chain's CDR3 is CASSLGTSISTGELFF. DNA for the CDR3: TGTGCCAGCAGCTTAGGGACTAGCATAAGCACCGGGGAGCTGTTTTTT. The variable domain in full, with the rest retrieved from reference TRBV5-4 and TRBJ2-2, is ETGVTQSPTHLIKTRGQQVTLRCSSQSGHNTVSWYQQALGQGPQFIFQYYREEENGRGNFPPRFSGLQFPNYSSELNVNALELDDSALYLCASSLGTSISTGELFFGEGSRLTVL.

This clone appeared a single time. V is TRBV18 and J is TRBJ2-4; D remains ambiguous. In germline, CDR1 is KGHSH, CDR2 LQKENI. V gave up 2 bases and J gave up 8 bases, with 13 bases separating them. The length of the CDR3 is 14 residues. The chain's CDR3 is CASSPVTTVDIQYF. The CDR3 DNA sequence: TGTGCCAGCTCACCAGTGACAACCGTAGACATTCAGTACTTC.

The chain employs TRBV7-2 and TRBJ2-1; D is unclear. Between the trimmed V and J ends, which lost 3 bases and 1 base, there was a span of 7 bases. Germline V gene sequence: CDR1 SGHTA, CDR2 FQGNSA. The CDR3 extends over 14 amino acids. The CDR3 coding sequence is TGTGCCAGCAGCTTTCTAGGTTCCTACAATGAGCAGTTCTTC. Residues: CASSFLGSYNEQFF. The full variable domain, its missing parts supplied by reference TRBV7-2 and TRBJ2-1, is GAGVSQSPSNKVTEKGKDVELRCDPISGHTALYWYRQSLGQGLEFLIYFQGNSAPDKSGLPSDRFSAERTGGSVSTLTIQRTQQEDSAVYLCASSFLGSYNEQFFGPGTRLTVL.

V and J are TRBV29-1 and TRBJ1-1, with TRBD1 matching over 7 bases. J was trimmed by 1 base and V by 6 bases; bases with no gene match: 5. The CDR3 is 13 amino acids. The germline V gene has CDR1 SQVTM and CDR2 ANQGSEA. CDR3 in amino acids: CSVERQGNTEAFF. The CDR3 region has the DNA TGCAGCGTCGAGAGACAGGGGAACACTGAAGCTTTCTTT.

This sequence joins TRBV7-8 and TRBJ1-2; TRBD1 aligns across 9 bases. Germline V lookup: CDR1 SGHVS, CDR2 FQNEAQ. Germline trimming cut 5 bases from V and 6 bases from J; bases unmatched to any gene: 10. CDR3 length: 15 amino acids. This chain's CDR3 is CASSQTDRGRDGYTF. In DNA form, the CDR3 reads TGTGCCAGCAGCCAGACGGACAGGGGACGCGATGGCTACACCTTC.

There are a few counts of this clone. This chain's CDR3 is CASSIKGVAYEQYF. The CDR3 DNA follows: TGTGCCAGTAGTATAAAGGGGGTCGCCTACGAGCAGTACTTC. The genes are TRBV19 and TRBJ2-7; possible D gene TRBD1, 6 bases. Germline V gene lookup returns CDR1 LNHDA and CDR2 SQIVND (reference sequence). This CDR3 has 14 amino acids. V was pared by 2 bases and J by 2 bases, with 10 bases between.